A single sample gave rise to the 30 T cell receptor beta chains below, sequenced in a study of tumour-infiltrating T cells in Burkitt lymphoma. Clones were sequenced by immunoSEQ multiplex PCR, and TCRdb holds only the in-frame ones, with some missing. This table holds 3,700 or so clones, approximately 21% found once. Input material: tumor tissue. Receptor source: a human donor with Burkitt lymphoma.

The V call is TRBV4-1, the J call TRBJ2-7; the match to TRBD1 covers 11 bases. V gave up 4 bases and J gave up 3 bases; unmatched junction bases: 8. Per the germline V gene, CDR1 is MGHRA and CDR2 is YSYEKL. This CDR3 spans 16 amino acids. CDR3 residues: CASSPHRDRGIYEQYF. CDR3 DNA: TGCGCCAGCAGCCCCCACCGGGACAGGGGGATCTACGAGCAGTACTTC.

V is TRBV9 and J is TRBJ2-5, with a possible D match to TRBD2 (6 bases). Trimming left V 3 bases short and J 5 bases short, with 14 bases between. Germline V gene lookup returns CDR1 SGDLS and CDR2 YYNGEE. This CDR3 is 14 amino acids long. DNA for the CDR3: TGTGCCAGCAGCGCCTGGGACTTTTGGGAGACCCAGTACTTC. It specifies CASSAWDFWETQYF.

This clone was seen only a few times. The CDR3 is CASSLGQGTGLGYTF. CDR3 sequence (DNA): TGTGCCAGCAGCTTAGGACAGGGGACGGGACTAGGCTACACCTTC. This chain joins TRBV7-6 and TRBJ1-2; 8 bases map to TRBD1. The CDR3 covers 15 residues. The V and J ends lost 1 base and 8 bases, in that order; junction bases with no gene match: 9. Germline V gene sequence: CDR1 SGHVS, CDR2 FNYEAQ.

In this sample, this clone turned up a few times. The chain's CDR3 is CAWSTGTSGNNEQFF. In DNA, the CDR3 is TGTGCCTGGAGTACCGGGACTAGCGGAAACAATGAGCAGTTCTTC. The chain has TRBV30 and TRBJ2-1, with 11 bases aligning to TRBD2. CDR3 length: 15 residues. Germline CDR1 GTSNPN, CDR2 SVGIG (reference sequence). V lost 2 bases and J lost 5; bases outside the gene matches: 5. The full variable domain, with the rest looked up from reference TRBV30 and TRBJ2-1, is SQTIHQWPATLVQPVGSPLSLECTVEGTSNPNLYWYRQAAGRGLQLLFYSVGIGQISSEVPQNLSASRPQDRQFILSSKKLLLSDSGFYLCAWSTGTSGNNEQFFGPGTRLTVL.

This clone was seen only a few times. J is TRBJ2-1 and V is TRBV28; 8 bases align to TRBD2. This CDR3 has 15 amino acids. Losses at the gene ends were 2 bases for V and 6 bases for J; bases not matched to a gene: 6. Germline CDR1 reads MDHEN; CDR2 reads SYDVKM. The CDR3 sequence is CASSLLAGRANEQFF. The CDR3 DNA is TGTGCCAGCAGTTTACTAGCGGGTAGGGCCAATGAGCAGTTCTTC.

The gene calls are TRBV19 and TRBJ2-5, with 10 bases that match TRBD2. Germline V lookup: CDR1 LNHDA, CDR2 SQIVND (reference sequence). CDR3 length: 16 residues. V shed 3 bases, J shed 5 bases, and the junction held 9 bases outside the gene matches. This CDR3 is CASSMGASGSRETQYF. The CDR3 region has the DNA TGTGCCAGTAGTATGGGGGCTAGCGGGAGTAGGGAGACCCAGTACTTC.

V is TRBV5-1 and J is TRBJ2-7, with TRBD1 identical over 7 bases. Looked up from germline, CDR1 is SGHRS and CDR2 is YFSETQ. There are 15 residues in the CDR3. Germline trimming cut 0 bases from V and 3 bases from J; bases unmatched to any gene: 6. CDR3 amino acids: CASSLALNRGYEQYF. CDR3 DNA: TGCGCCAGCAGCTTGGCCTTGAACAGGGGCTACGAGCAGTACTTC.

V and J are TRBV4-1 and TRBJ1-3; 9 bases align to TRBD1. The CDR3 has 17 amino acids. Germline V gene data show CDR1 as MGHRA and CDR2 as YSYEKL. V lost 2 bases to trimming and J lost 2 bases; unmatched junction nucleotides: 7. CDR3 loop: CASSQRDGQGTGNTIYF. The CDR3, as DNA: TGCGCCAGCAGCCAAAGAGATGGACAGGGGACTGGAAACACCATATATTTT.

V and J are TRBV28 and TRBJ2-7, with D unclear. Germline assignment: CDR1 MDHEN and CDR2 SYDVKM. Trimming left V 5 bases short and J 3 bases short, with 17 bases between. This CDR3 has 15 residues. The CDR3 is CASSTAGDSLYEQYF. The DNA of the CDR3 is TGTGCCAGCAGTACGGCTGGGGATAGCCTCTACGAGCAGTACTTC.

This clone has only a few counts. The chain has TRBV9 and TRBJ2-2; 8 bases map to TRBD1. Germline V CDR1 and CDR2: SGDLS, YYNGEE. Trimming removed 2 bases from V and 4 bases from J; junction bases left unmatched: 1. The CDR3 covers 14 residues. The CDR3 DNA reads as TGTGCCAGCAGCGTCCAGGGGGCCACCGGGGAGCTGTTTTTT. This gives the protein CASSVQGATGELFF.

The V gene is TRBV28, the J gene TRBJ1-5, with D possibly TRBD1 on 5 matching bases. The germline V gene has CDR1 MDHEN and CDR2 SYDVKM. Trimming took off 7 bases at V and 0 bases at J, with 19 bases between the two ends. The length of the CDR3 is 17 residues. The CDR3, as DNA: TGTGCCAGCATCGCCGGGACGGATCTTTATAGCAATCAGCCCCAGCATTTT. It translates to CASIAGTDLYSNQPQHF.

The V call is TRBV9, the J call TRBJ2-3; TRBD1 matches at 10 bases. The CDR3 sequence is 16 residues long. Unmatched junction bases numbered 5, after V lost 3 bases and J lost 1 base. Looked up from germline, CDR1 is SGDLS and CDR2 is YYNGEE. CDR3 residues: CASSGQGATGTDTQYF. In DNA form, the CDR3 reads TGTGCCAGCAGCGGACAGGGGGCGACGGGCACAGATACGCAGTATTTT.

Only a few counts were recorded for this clone. This chain joins TRBV27 and TRBJ1-5; D ambiguous. Germline V gene sequence: CDR1 MNHEY, CDR2 SMNVEV (reference sequence). The CDR3 runs 15 residues. Trimming stripped 0 bases from V and 3 bases from J, with 9 bases between. The CDR3 reads CASSLSKVNNQPQHF. The CDR3 DNA sequence: TGTGCCAGCAGTTTATCGAAGGTGAACAATCAGCCCCAGCATTTT.

This clone has more than one count but fewer than ten. The J gene is TRBJ2-2, the V gene TRBV4-1; the D gene is possibly TRBD2 (5 bases). Germline V gene lookup returns CDR1 MGHRA and CDR2 YSYEKL. The CDR3 is made up of 16 amino acids. The ends were cut back, 5 bases at V and 4 bases at J, with 17 bases in the middle. The CDR3 DNA reads as TGCGCCAGCAGCTCACAAGGCGGCGGGCGCACCGGGGAGCTGTTTTTT. This sequence encodes CASSSQGGGRTGELFF.

About this clone: One end of the junction does not line up with germline, which may come from a read error. CDR3 sequence (DNA): TGTGCCAGTAGTCCCCGGGGGTTGAACACTGAAGTTTTCTTT. Translation gives CASSPRGLNTEVFF. The chain joins TRBV19 to TRBJ1-1; TRBD1 is a possible D gene (5 bases). The CDR3 length is 14 residues. Germline CDR1 is LNHDA and CDR2 is SQIVND (reference sequence).

The chain combines TRBV2 with TRBJ1-2; D ambiguous. CDR3 size: 12 residues. CDR1 SNHLY and CDR2 FYNNEI come from the germline V gene. Trimming pared 8 bases from V and 8 bases from J, leaving 15 bases between. The CDR3 region has the DNA TGTGCCAGCCGGGAGGTTCTCTACGGCTACACCTTC. Amino acids: CASREVLYGYTF.

The chain employs TRBV9 and TRBJ1-3; 7 bases agree with TRBD1. This CDR3 region has 16 residues. The V segment lost 6 bases and the J segment 4 bases; nucleotides outside the gene matches: 13. CDR1 is SGDLS, CDR2 YYNGEE, per germline. CDR3 sequence: CASNTRDRVEGNTIYF. CDR3 bases: TGTGCCAGCAACACCCGCGACAGGGTGGAAGGAAACACCATATATTTT.

The gene calls are TRBV4-1 and TRBJ2-5; D remains ambiguous. V lost 0 bases, J lost 2 bases, and 10 bases lay in between. CDR1 is MGHRA and CDR2 is YSYEKL in the germline V gene. This CDR3 contains 15 residues. CDR3 sequence: CASSQELYVQETQYF. CDR3 nucleotide sequence: TGCGCCAGCAGCCAAGAATTATACGTTCAAGAGACCCAGTACTTC.

J is TRBJ1-1 and V is TRBV4-1, with D maybe TRBD1 (5 bases). Germline V lookup: CDR1 MGHRA, CDR2 YSYEKL. Trimming removed 0 bases from V and 5 bases from J, with 13 bases in between. This CDR3 spans 15 amino acids. CDR3 loop: CASSQDRRGATEAFF. DNA of the CDR3: TGCGCCAGCAGCCAAGATCGTAGGGGTGCGACTGAAGCTTTCTTT.

J is TRBJ1-1 and V is TRBV11-1; D perhaps matches TRBD1 (5 bases). Per germline, CDR1 SGHAT and CDR2 FQDESV (reference sequence). This CDR3 is 13 amino acids long. V was cut by 4 bases and J by 11 bases, with 17 bases left in between. CDR3 amino acids: CASSSRQTIEAFF. The CDR3 DNA sequence: TGTGCCAGCAGCTCGCGACAGACTATCGAGGCTTTCTTT.

J is TRBJ2-1 and V is TRBV5-1; 10 nucleotides align to TRBD2. Germline V gene data show CDR1 as SGHRS and CDR2 as YFSETQ. The V segment lost 9 bases and the J segment 8 bases; nucleotides outside the gene matches: 8. This CDR3 has 13 residues. The CDR3 sequence is CATIGSGGDEQFF. In DNA form, the CDR3 reads TGCGCCACCATCGGGAGCGGGGGGGATGAGCAGTTCTTC.

This clone was picked up a small number of times. The chain employs TRBV28 and TRBJ2-5; TRBD2 matches at 7 bases. The ends lost 3 bases at V and 5 bases at J; junction bases unmatched: 6. The germline CDR1 and CDR2 sequences are MDHEN and SYDVKM. The CDR3 is made up of 14 amino acids. DNA for the CDR3: TGTGCCAGCAGTTTCCAGGGCGGGAGCGAGACCCAGTACTTC. It translates to CASSFQGGSETQYF.

This clone was counted a single time. V gene TRBV7-9 combines with J gene TRBJ2-5, with D unresolved. The germline V gene encodes CDR1 SEHNR and CDR2 FQNEAQ (reference sequence). The CDR3 is 17 amino acids. V gave up 0 bases and J gave up 1 base, with 15 bases separating them. The CDR3 region is CASSLARNLPTQETQYF. CDR3 bases: TGTGCCAGCAGCTTAGCCAGGAATCTCCCAACCCAAGAGACCCAGTACTTC. Filled out from reference TRBV7-9 and TRBJ2-5, the complete variable domain reads DTGVSQNPRHKITKRGQNVTFRCDPISEHNRLYWYRQTLGQGPEFLTYFQNEAQLEKSRLLSDRFSAERPKGSFSTLEIQRTEQGDSAMYLCASSLARNLPTQETQYFGPGTRLLVL.

This clone was seen a handful of times. This chain joins TRBV29-1 and TRBJ1-1; D is unresolved. The CDR3 loop spans 10 amino acids. Deletions cut 6 bases from V and 7 bases from J, with 9 bases between. The germline V gene encodes CDR1 SQVTM and CDR2 ANQGSEA. The CDR3 region is CSVVSFEAFF. CDR3 in DNA: TGCAGCGTCGTAAGTTTTGAAGCTTTCTTT.

This clone was counted a few times. The chain recombines TRBV5-6 with TRBJ1-5; no reliable D call. Trimming removed 1 base at V and 5 bases at J, with 7 bases between. The germline V gene has CDR1 SGHDT and CDR2 YYEEEE. The CDR3 runs to 13 residues. The DNA for the CDR3 is TGTGCCAGCAGCTTGTACAGCCATCAGCCCCAGCATTTT. Its translation: CASSLYSHQPQHF. The whole variable domain, remainder taken from reference TRBV5-6 and TRBJ1-5, is DAGVTQSPTHLIKTRGQQVTLRCSPKSGHDTVSWYQQALGQGPQFIFQYYEEEERQRGNFPDRFSGHQFPNYSSELNVNALLLGDSALYLCASSLYSHQPQHFGDGTRLSIL.

This clone was seen once. This chain connects TRBV9 to TRBJ1-3; D is ambiguous. V dropped 3 bases and J dropped 5 bases, with 18 bases sitting between them. The CDR3 runs to 16 residues. Looked up from germline, CDR1 is SGDLS and CDR2 is YYNGEE. The CDR3 bases are TGTGCCAGCAGCGCTCGTGGAGATATGCCTAGAAACACCATATATTTT. Translated, it gives CASSARGDMPRNTIYF. The full variable domain, in which reference TRBV9 and TRBJ1-3 provide the parts outside the CDR3, is DSGVTQTPKHLITATGQRVTLRCSPRSGDLSVYWYQQSLDQGLQFLIQYYNGEERAKGNILERFSAQQFPDLHSELNLSSLELGDSALYFCASSARGDMPRNTIYFGEGSWLTVV.

This clone was observed a handful of times. This chain connects TRBV9 to TRBJ2-7; TRBD1 agrees at 10 bases. Unmatched junction bases numbered 5, after V lost 0 bases and J lost 2 bases. Germline CDR1 SGDLS, CDR2 YYNGEE. CDR3 length: 16 residues. CDR3 loop: CASSVAEGQGPYEQYF. CDR3 in DNA: TGTGCCAGCAGCGTAGCGGAGGGACAGGGGCCCTACGAGCAGTACTTC.

This clone has a single count. The gene calls are TRBV5-5 and TRBJ2-3; D perhaps matches TRBD2 (6 bases). This CDR3 comprises 14 residues. Trimming removed 2 bases from V and 2 bases from J, with 9 bases in between. CDR1 and CDR2 (germline): SGHKS, YYEKEE (reference sequence). CDR3: CASSFPGDTDTQYF. The CDR3 bases are TGTGCCAGCAGCTTCCCGGGAGACACAGATACGCAGTATTTT.

The sample holds a few counts of this clone. This chain connects TRBV7-9 to TRBJ2-5; D uncertain. CDR3 length: 12 residues. The germline V and J ends were trimmed by 7 bases and 4 bases, with 10 bases remaining between them. Germline V CDR1 and CDR2: SEHNR, FQNEAQ (reference sequence). The CDR3 bases are TGTGCCAGCACGCCCTTAAGAGAGACCCAGTACTTC. It codes for CASTPLRETQYF.

The gene calls are TRBV7-9 and TRBJ2-2, with no clear D. The ends were cut back, 1 base at V and 9 bases at J, with 6 bases in the middle. Germline V CDR1 and CDR2: SEHNR, FQNEAQ (reference sequence). CDR3 length equals 12 residues. The CDR3, as DNA: TGTGCCAGCAGCTTAGTCTCCCGGGAGCTGTTTTTT. This translates into CASSLVSRELFF. Drawing the rest from reference TRBV7-9 and TRBJ2-2, the complete variable domain is DTGVSQNPRHKITKRGQNVTFRCDPISEHNRLYWYRQTLGQGPEFLTYFQNEAQLEKSRLLSDRFSAERPKGSFSTLEIQRTEQGDSAMYLCASSLVSRELFFGEGSRLTVL.